One and the same sample provided the 18 T cell receptor beta chains below, sequenced in a study of T-cell reconstitution after alpha-beta-depleted transplantation in children. During its preparation, the TCRbeta library received unique molecular identifiers. TCRdb reanalysed the PCR reads using MiXCR and keeps one entry per CDR3 protein. The sample includes about 300,000 distinct CDR3 sequences, about 9.5% of them seen just once. The sample here was PBMCs, taken before TCRalphabeta/CD19-depleted stem cell transplant. The receptors derive from a boy under two years old with acute myeloid leukemia, due to receive a stem cell transplant.

The chain is built from TRBV11-2 and TRBJ1-2; 11 positions agree with TRBD1. The germline gives CDR1 SGHAT, CDR2 FQNNGV. The CDR3 has 18 residues. With V trimmed by 3 bases and J by 2 bases, 11 bases remained unmatched. CDR3 sequence reads: CASSFLTGTGGKNYGYTF. The DNA for the CDR3 is TGTGCCAGCAGCTTCCTTACCGGGACAGGGGGGAAAAACTATGGCTACACCTTC. Variable domain in full (rest from reference TRBV11-2 and TRBJ1-2): EAGVAQSPRYKIIEKRQSVAFWCNPISGHATLYWYQQILGQGPKLLIQFQNNGVVDDSQLPKDRFSAERLKGVDSTLKIQPAKLEDSAVYLCASSFLTGTGGKNYGYTFGSGTRLTVV.

This clonotype was observed many times. V gene TRBV7-2 combines with J gene TRBJ1-6, with D tentatively TRBD1 (5 bases). The CDR3 has 16 amino acids. Between the trimmed V and J ends, which lost 3 bases and 0 bases, there was a span of 9 bases. Germline CDR1 reads SGHTA; CDR2 reads FQGNSA. DNA of the CDR3: TGTGCCAGCAGCTTGTCTAGGGGCTCCTATAATTCACCCCTCCACTTT. Translated: CASSLSRGSYNSPLHF.

This clonotype was recorded a few times. The chain couples TRBV20-1 to TRBJ2-2; 10 bases line up with TRBD2. This CDR3 has 18 amino acids. CDR1 and CDR2 from the germline V gene are DFQATT and SNEGSKA (reference sequence). The J segment lost 1 base and the V segment lost 0 bases, leaving 8 bases of the junction unmatched. In nucleotides, the CDR3 is TGCAGTGCTAGAGAATGGAGAGCGGGGGGGAAGAACACCGGGGAGCTGTTTTTT. This codes for CSAREWRAGGKNTGELFF.

With regard to this clonotype: It may be a read error: a sequence one base away is much more abundant. The gene calls are TRBV27 and TRBJ2-7, with D perhaps given as TRBD1 or TRBD2 (6 bases each). Germline CDR1 is MNHEY and CDR2 is SMNVEV (reference sequence). The CDR3 spans 15 residues. V lost 3 bases to trimming and J lost 6 bases, with 18 bases between them. In nucleotides, the CDR3 is TGTGCCAGCAGTTTTTCGACAGGAGCGGGTGGCGAGCAGTACTTC. Protein sequence: CASSFSTGAGGEQYF.

This clonotype was observed at least ten times. The CDR3 DNA reads TGTGCCAGCAGCGTAGATCCTAGCGGGAGGGGTGAGCAGTACTTC. As protein: CASSVDPSGRGEQYF. This rearrangement joins TRBV9 to TRBJ2-7; the match to TRBD2 covers 12 bases. Losses at the gene ends were 0 bases for V and 7 bases for J; bases not matched to a gene: 5. This CDR3 is built from 15 residues. Looked up from germline, CDR1 is SGDLS and CDR2 is YYNGEE.

This clonotype was counted ten times or more. The chain carries TRBV29-1 and TRBJ2-7; D remains ambiguous. The CDR3 totals 13 residues. The germline CDR1 and CDR2 sequences are SQVTM and ANQGSEA. The V and J ends lost 2 bases and 1 base respectively, with 9 bases between them. CDR3 nucleotide sequence: TGCAGCGTTGAATGGCAGGATTCCTACGAGCAGTACTTC. Encoded protein: CSVEWQDSYEQYF.

Many counts were recorded for this clonotype. V usage is TRBV12-3 or TRBV12-4 and J usage is TRBJ2-3, with 7 bases that match TRBD2. The CDR3 extends over 12 amino acids. Trimming at V came to 6 bases and at J to 4 bases, leaving 1 base not matched to a gene. The CDR3 protein is CASSRGADTQYF. The DNA of the CDR3 is TGTGCCAGCAGCCGGGGGGCAGATACGCAGTATTTT.

At least ten counts were recorded for this clonotype. This chain links TRBV11-2 with TRBJ2-5; D remains unclear. Germline lookup yields CDR1 SGHAT and CDR2 FQNNGV. CDR3 length: 13 residues. The V and J ends lost 7 bases and 3 bases respectively, with 12 bases between them. CDR3 coding DNA: TGTGCCAGCACCCCAGGCACCAAAGAGACCCAGTACTTC. Protein product: CASTPGTKETQYF.

The J gene is TRBJ1-1, the V gene TRBV19; D gene uncertain. CDR1 and CDR2 from the germline V gene are LNHDA and SQIVND (reference sequence). This CDR3 has 13 amino acids. Trimming stripped 11 bases from V and 4 bases from J, with 17 bases between. Written as DNA, the CDR3 is TGTGCCTCTAACCCGGACTTATCCACTGAAGCTTTCTTT. The encoded protein is CASNPDLSTEAFF.

At least ten counts were recorded for this clonotype. The chain carries TRBV5-4 and TRBJ2-7, with 13 positions matching TRBD2. The CDR3 has 17 residues. Trimming at V came to 0 bases and at J to 3 bases, leaving 6 bases not matched to a gene. Germline CDR1 is SGHNT and CDR2 is YYREEE (reference sequence). The DNA for the CDR3 is TGTGCCAGCAGCTTGGAAGGGACTAGCGGGACCTACTACGAGCAGTACTTC. Translating gives CASSLEGTSGTYYEQYF.

This clonotype was seen repeatedly, ten times or more. The chain couples TRBV10-3 to TRBJ2-2; 12 nucleotides match TRBD1. The CDR3 consists of 16 residues. Germline values: CDR1 ENHRY, CDR2 SYGVKD. J lost 4 bases, V lost 8 bases, and 8 bases had no gene match. The CDR3: CAIHRDRGRSTGELFF. The CDR3, as DNA: TGTGCCATCCACCGGGACAGGGGGCGCAGCACCGGGGAGCTGTTTTTT.

This clonotype has a count of ten or more. V gene TRBV30 combines with J gene TRBJ2-3, with D uncertain. This CDR3 is built from 11 residues. Germline loops: CDR1 GTSNPN, CDR2 SVGIG (reference sequence). V dropped 2 bases and J dropped 4 bases, with 4 bases sitting between them. CDR3 DNA: TGTGCCTGGAGTTCGTCAGATACGCAGTATTTT. It is translated as CAWSSSDTQYF. The full variable domain, in which reference TRBV30 and TRBJ2-3 provide the parts outside the CDR3, is SQTIHQWPATLVQPVGSPLSLECTVEGTSNPNLYWYRQAAGRGLQLLFYSVGIGQISSEVPQNLSASRPQDRQFILSSKKLLLSDSGFYLCAWSSSDTQYFGPGTRLTVL.

With regard to this clonotype: This sequence may be a read error, since a much larger clone differs from it by one base. J is TRBJ2-3 and V is TRBV20-1; 7 bases match TRBD2. The CDR3 sequence is 13 residues long. Germline CDR1 is DFQATT and CDR2 is SNEGSKA (reference sequence). CDR3 in amino acids: CCARAAGVNTQYF. CDR3 sequence (DNA): TGCTGTGCTAGAGCGGCGGGGGTGAATACGCAGTATTTT.

The J gene is TRBJ2-7, the V gene TRBV28; D remains unclear. This CDR3 is built from 12 residues. In germline, CDR1 is MDHEN, CDR2 SYDVKM. Trimming took off 3 bases at V and 7 bases at J, with 10 bases between the two ends. DNA of the CDR3: TGTGCCAGCAGTTTGAAAGATCGTGAGCAGTACTTC. It is translated as CASSLKDREQYF. Filled out from reference TRBV28 and TRBJ2-7, the complete variable domain reads DVKVTQSSRYLVKRTGEKVFLECVQDMDHENMFWYRQDPGLGLRLIYFSYDVKMKEKGDIPEGYSVSREKKERFSLILESASTNQTSMYLCASSLKDREQYFGPGTRLTVT.

To note about this clonotype: A read error is possible here, since a much larger clone lies one base away. The gene calls are TRBV5-1 and TRBJ2-2; TRBD2 aligns across 7 bases. This CDR3 comprises 15 residues. Germline V gene data show CDR1 as SGHRS and CDR2 as YFSETQ. J was trimmed by 1 base and V by 6 bases; bases with no gene match: 6. The CDR3 region is CASTGGGMNTGELFF. The CDR3 bases are TGCGCCAGCACCGGGGGAGGGATGAACACCGGGGAGCTGTTTTTT.

This clonotype was seen more than once but under ten times. The chain joins TRBV7-9 to TRBJ2-5, with D tentatively TRBD2 (5 bases). The CDR3 length is 15 residues. V dropped 5 bases and J dropped 5 bases, with 18 bases sitting between them. CDR1 SEHNR and CDR2 FQNEAQ come from the germline V gene (reference sequence). The DNA of the CDR3 is TGTGCCAGCAGCCCGCAAAGTAGCGAATGGGAGACCCAGTACTTC. It specifies CASSPQSSEWETQYF.

The V call is TRBV7-2, the J call TRBJ2-5, with D perhaps given as TRBD1 or TRBD2 (5 bases each). Germline V gene lookup returns CDR1 SGHTA and CDR2 FQGNSA. V dropped 2 bases and J dropped 4 bases, with 17 bases sitting between them. CDR3 length equals 16 residues. The DNA for the CDR3 is TGTGCCAGCAGCTTATGGGCAGGGAGTGGGGGAGAGACCCAGTACTTC. It specifies CASSLWAGSGGETQYF.

This clonotype was counted many times. V gene TRBV28 combines with J gene TRBJ1-6; no firm D call. CDR1 is MDHEN, CDR2 SYDVKM, per germline. The CDR3 has 14 amino acids. The V end was cut by 3 bases, the J end by 4 bases, with 7 bases between. DNA for the CDR3: TGTGCCAGCAGTTTCCCTCTTTATAATTCACCCCTCCACTTT. It yields the protein CASSFPLYNSPLHF.